This TCR beta chain came from a study of blood T cell repertoires in COVID-19. Study overall: Sites in the United States, Italy and Spain provided acute and convalescent COVID-19 samples. PBMCs, B-cell-depleted T cells, or T cells were the source of the cDNA or gDNA that made up the material.

The ends were cut back, 5 bases at V and 9 bases at J, with 10 bases in the middle. This CDR3 spans 12 amino acids. Germline V gene sequence: CDR1 SGHTA, CDR2 FQGTGA. In the original workflow: It was from reference gene primer amplification that nucleated cell counts were estimated. Libraries were prepared by immunoSEQ multiplex PCR; TCRdb keeps only in-frame clonotypes and omits some of them. V, J and clone size derive from that table, while D and trimming were established from the DNA sequence. This table holds roughly 350,000 clones, 85% found once. This clone has a single count. This TCR came from a woman aged 18-35 years with acute or convalescent COVID-19. V and J are TRBV7-3 and TRBJ2-2; D perhaps matches TRBD1 (6 bases). The sample consisted of peripheral blood. DNA for the CDR3: TGTGCCAGCAGCCCCAGGGGAAGGGAGCTGTTTTTT. It is translated as CASSPRGRELFF.